These T cell receptor beta chains were read from a single sample in a study of a mutant IDH1 vaccine in newly diagnosed glioma. Data came from immunoSEQ multiplex PCR; TCRdb stores just in-frame clones and leaves some out. The table has tens of thousands of clones, more than 80% seen once. No antigen is known for these receptors. The starting material was PBMCs, obtained from a glioma patient whose treatment included an IDH1 peptide vaccine. These receptors originate from a woman aged 40 to 55 with glioma. Both conserved end residues are part of each CDR3. A D gene is named only where the DNA matches it firmly. Some rows have no size entry. The others give once, few or many, or a class for an expanded clone.

clone size,D gene,V gene,J gene,CDR3 protein,CDR3 DNA
.,.,TRBV14,TRBJ1-1,CASSPFFGSSNTEAFF,TGTGCCAGCAGCCCTTTTTTTGGGTCGAGTAACACTGAAGCTTTCTTT
.,.,TRBV5-1,TRBJ1-2,CASSKRIDRNNYGYTF,TGCGCCAGCAGCAAACGCATCGACCGTAATAACTATGGCTACACCTTC
once,.,TRBV10-3,TRBJ2-7,CATTRGDSYEQYF,TGTGCCACCACCCGCGGGGACTCCTACGAGCAGTACTTC
.,.,TRBV6-5,TRBJ2-1,CASSSWGSGNEQFF,TGTGCCAGCAGCTCTTGGGGCTCGGGGAATGAGCAGTTCTTC
.,.,TRBV5-1,TRBJ2-1,CASSLWTVNEQFF,TGCGCCAGCAGCTTATGGACTGTAAATGAGCAGTTCTTC
.,.,TRBV29-1,TRBJ1-1,CSVFTMNTEAFF,TGCAGCGTTTTCACAATGAACACTGAAGCTTTCTTT
.,.,TRBV7-6,TRBJ1-3,CASSPTGQGNTIYF,TGTGCCAGCAGCCCGACCGGGCAGGGAAACACCATATATTTT
.,TRBD1,TRBV19,TRBJ1-1,CASSDRIGTGNTEAFF,TGTGCCAGTAGTGACCGAATCGGGACAGGGAACACTGAAGCTTTCTTT
few,.,TRBV5-4,TRBJ2-4,CASSLGALAKNIQYF,TGTGCCAGCAGCTTGGGGGCACTAGCCAAAAACATTCAGTACTTC
.,TRBD1,TRBV2,TRBJ2-6,CASSVPRGQDRWDSGANVLTF,TGTGCCAGCAGCGTCCCTAGGGGGCAAGACAGGTGGGACTCTGGGGCCAACGTCCTGACTTTC
.,.,TRBV15,TRBJ2-4,CATSRAGQGHNIQYF,TGTGCCACCAGCAGAGCTGGGCAGGGGCACAACATTCAGTACTTC
.,TRBD2,TRBV18,TRBJ2-7,CASSPTSGYEQYF,TGTGCCAGCTCACCTACTAGCGGCTACGAGCAGTACTTC
.,.,TRBV13,TRBJ2-7,CASSPPYEQYF,TGTGCCAGCAGCCCGCCCTACGAGCAGTACTTC
once,.,TRBV6-1,TRBJ2-7,CASSPTGTLYEQYF,TGTGCCAGCAGTCCCACAGGGACCCTCTACGAGCAGTACTTC
once,.,TRBV7-4,TRBJ1-5,CASSLGGWVNQPQHF,TGTGCCAGCAGCTTAGGTGGTTGGGTCAATCAGCCCCAGCATTTT
once,.,TRBV10-3,TRBJ2-7,CAISDAKLRGYEQYF,TGTGCCATCAGTGACGCAAAGTTAAGAGGCTACGAGCAGTACTTC
.,.,TRBV10-1,TRBJ1-1,CASSESRLNTEAFF,TGCGCCAGCAGTGAGTCGAGACTGAACACTGAAGCTTTCTTT
.,.,TRBV13,TRBJ1-3,CASSLTRTDSGNTIYF,TGTGCCAGCAGCCTAACCCGGACTGACTCTGGAAACACCATATATTTT
.,.,TRBV4-1,TRBJ1-2,CASSQGVSRVAYGYTF,TGCGCCAGCAGCCAAGGGGTGTCCAGGGTAGCCTATGGCTACACCTTC
.,.,TRBV10-1,TRBJ1-2,CASRAGYGYTF,TGCGCCAGCAGGGCGGGGTATGGCTACACCTTC
.,.,TRBV20-1,TRBJ2-7,CSARGTGEQYF,TGCAGTGCTAGAGGGACGGGGGAGCAGTACTTC
.,.,TRBV6-5,TRBJ2-5,CASRRDGPQETQYF,TGTGCCAGCCGCCGGGACGGTCCTCAAGAGACCCAGTACTTC
.,.,TRBV5-1,TRBJ2-3,CASSLGPTTLRTDTQYF,TGCGCCAGCAGCTTGGGACCTACTACGTTACGCACAGATACGCAGTATTTT
.,.,TRBV7-6,TRBJ1-5,CASSAGGSNQPQHF,TGTGCCAGCAGCGCTGGAGGGAGCAATCAGCCCCAGCATTTT
.,TRBD2,TRBV5-1,TRBJ2-1,CASSEPRGNSYNEQFF,TGCGCCAGCAGCGAGCCGCGGGGGAACTCCTACAATGAGCAGTTCTTC
.,.,TRBV2,TRBJ2-5,CATAGGGQETQYF,TGTGCCACCGCAGGGGGGGGCCAAGAGACCCAGTACTTC
.,.,TRBV5-1,TRBJ2-5,CASGLGGTKETQYF,TGCGCCAGCGGACTAGGGGGAACTAAAGAGACCCAGTACTTC
.,.,TRBV7-2,TRBJ2-7,CASSLGWDEQYF,TGTGCCAGCAGCTTAGGGTGGGACGAGCAGTACTTC
.,.,TRBV27,TRBJ2-7,CASSLFQDSYEQYF,TGTGCCAGCAGTTTATTCCAGGACTCCTACGAGCAGTACTTC
.,TRBD2,TRBV2,TRBJ2-7,CASSAGGQREQYF,TGTGCCAGCAGCGCGGGGGGGCAAAGGGAGCAGTACTTC
.,.,TRBV7-9,TRBJ2-3,CASSLAPTGFADTQYF,TGTGCCAGCAGCTTAGCTCCAACCGGGTTCGCAGATACGCAGTATTTT
.,.,TRBV6-5,TRBJ1-6,CASRPGSSYNSPLHF,TGTGCCAGCAGGCCAGGCAGCTCCTATAATTCACCCCTCCACTTT
few,TRBD1,TRBV29-1,TRBJ1-1,CSVKNYPGQGALNTEAFF,TGCAGCGTAAAAAACTACCCCGGGCAGGGGGCTCTGAACACTGAAGCTTTCTTT
.,.,TRBV27,TRBJ1-4,CASSQVTGQPYEKLFF,TGTGCCAGCAGTCAAGTGACGGGACAACCATATGAAAAACTGTTTTTT
.,.,TRBV20-1,TRBJ2-1,CSAQRSGEQFF,TGCAGTGCTCAACGTTCTGGTGAGCAGTTCTTC
.,TRBD1,TRBV5-1,TRBJ2-1,CASSLTPGQGYNEQFF,TGCGCCAGCAGCTTGACACCGGGACAGGGCTACAATGAGCAGTTCTTC
.,TRBD1,TRBV5-1,TRBJ1-2,CASSPTGIGGYTF,TGCGCCAGCAGCCCGACAGGGATAGGTGGCTACACCTTC
.,.,TRBV2,TRBJ1-2,CASCRDLHGYTF,TGTGCCAGCTGCCGGGACCTTCATGGCTACACCTTC
.,.,TRBV12-1,TRBJ1-1,CASSFGGRSNTEAFF,TGTGCCAGCAGCTTTGGGGGCAGGTCGAACACTGAAGCTTTCTTT
.,.,TRBV7-9,TRBJ1-5,CASSLAADGDNQPQHF,TGTGCCAGCAGCTTAGCGGCGGACGGAGACAATCAGCCCCAGCATTTT
.,.,TRBV7-8,TRBJ1-1,CASSPQARQNTEAFF,TGTGCCAGCAGCCCACAAGCACGGCAGAACACTGAAGCTTTCTTT